This T cell receptor (beta chain) was sequenced for a study of prognosis after radiotherapy for stage I lung cancer. Concerning this clonotype: The antigen is undetermined.

The CDR3 totals 12 residues. V shed 7 bases and J 7 bases; nucleotides not matched to a gene: 5. Germline CDR1 is SQVTM and CDR2 is ANQGSEA. Study-level results: The median unique TCR clone count dropped from approximately 9,600 to 7,200 after stereotactic body radiation therapy. TRBV and TRBJ gene usage reportedly differed between patients with and without metastases.

The study amplified the TCR beta CDR3 region from genomic DNA. This amplification was carried out by two rounds of multiplex PCR. Round-one PCR had primers specific to each TRBV and TRBJ gene. TCRdb re-called the multiplex PCR reads through MiXCR, storing one row per CDR3 protein. The profile shows some 27,000 distinct CDR3 sequences, 30% to 40% of them singletons. The sequences come from PBMCs, collected before or after stereotactic body radiation therapy (not recorded which). The chain links TRBV29-1 to TRBJ1-4; 8 bases are a match to TRBD1. This sequence originates from a donor over 45 with non-small cell lung cancer. The CDR3 DNA reads as TGCAGCGCCTGGACAGGGCTTGAAAAACTGTTTTTT. This codes for CSAWTGLEKLFF.